The clone carrying this TCR beta chain came up many times. Genomic DNA, the template, was used for profiling of the TCR beta VDJ and CDR3. MiXCR, run by TCRdb on the reads, gives a single entry per CDR3 protein. There are about 130,000 distinct CDR3 sequences in the sample; about 48% occur only once, and under 3% lies in the top ten. The sample is drawn from a study of CD8+CD57+ T cells in acquired aplastic anemia. Germline-derived CDR1 and CDR2 are ENHRY and SYGVKD. The junction had 16 bases not matched to a gene; V was cut back by 3 bases and J by 7 bases. The CDR3 is 18 residues long. The sequence was obtained from a human donor in good health, serving as a control. The genes are TRBV10-3 and TRBJ2-1; 9 bases align to TRBD2. Sequences were obtained from sorted CD4+, CD8+, or CD8+CD57+ T cells (not recorded which) from PBMCs. CDR3 residues: CAISEMNSGGDLRNEQFF. The CDR3 DNA reads TGTGCCATCAGTGAAATGAATAGCGGGGGAGACCTTCGTAATGAGCAGTTCTTC.